Sequencing of this TCR beta chain was carried out in a study of beta chain features in type 1 diabetes. Central memory, naive, regulatory and stem cell-like memory CD4+ cells were sorted by CD45RO/CCR7/CD25/CD127/CD95/CD27. The ends were cut back, 4 bases at V and 0 bases at J, with 7 bases in the middle. Germline V gives CDR1 SGHRS, CDR2 YFSETQ. The CDR3 length is 13 residues. About this clone itself: Its antigen is not known.

Findings and limits, study-wide: Small HLA sub-analyses could not settle whether HLA shapes TCRB rearrangement. In all four CD4+ subsets, TCRB CDR3 length was significantly, moderately reduced in type 1 diabetes. A greater similarity of naive, central memory and Treg TCRB repertoires was seen among patients than among healthy donors.

Investigators reverse transcribed all isolated RNA, so they sequenced expressed TCRB transcripts. Sequencing was performed with immunoSEQ multiplex PCR; in TCRdb, only in-frame clones are kept and a portion is missing. The profile shows about 41,000 clones, 66% of them singletons. Sequenced: Tregs from blood. This chain links TRBV5-1 with TRBJ1-1, with D unresolved. The TCR was taken from a man under 40 with type 1 diabetes. Some clones in this sample may be carry-over from other donors' samples. CDR3 in amino acids: CASSGSMNTEAFF. In DNA form, the CDR3 reads TGCGCCAGCAGCGGCTCCATGAACACTGAAGCTTTCTTT.